Included here is one T cell receptor beta chain sequence, with context. The germline V and J ends were trimmed by 5 bases and 4 bases, with 12 bases remaining between them. Germline V gives CDR1 MNHNS, CDR2 SASEGT. The CDR3 is 14 residues long. TCRdb itself ran the reads through MiXCR, one entry per CDR3 protein. This table has hundreds of thousands of distinct CDR3 sequences, 20% to 25% appearing once. The sample is drawn from a study of T cell repertoires in cytomegalovirus infection. The gene calls are TRBV6-1 and TRBJ1-5; D gene unclear. Sequenced material: CD8+ T cells from PBMCs. This receptor was taken from a human donor in good health (CMV status not recorded). Some clones in this sample may be carry-over from other donors' samples. CDR3 loop: CASSPWTENQPQHF. For the CDR3, the DNA is TGTGCCAGCAGTCCCTGGACCGAAAATCAGCCCCAGCATTTT.